Presented here are 13 T cell receptor beta chains from one specimen sequenced in a study of blood T cell repertoires in COVID-19. Profiling relied on immunoSEQ multiplex PCR, and the TCRdb table lists in-frame clones only, not all of them. Of roughly 150,000 clones listed, more than 65% are singletons. The source material was peripheral blood. These receptors were taken from a woman aged 60-70 years with COVID-19, enrolled during active disease.

There are many counts of this clone. The chain links TRBV4-2 to TRBJ2-3, with D perhaps matching TRBD2 (6 bases). From germline, CDR1 is LGHNA and CDR2 YNFKEQ. The CDR3 is 17 amino acids. V was cut by 0 bases and J by 0 bases, with 13 bases left in between. CDR3 in DNA: TGTGCCAGCAGCCAAGAGTCACCTAGCGTCAGCACAGATACGCAGTATTTT. The encoded protein is CASSQESPSVSTDTQYF.

This rearrangement joins TRBV5-1 to TRBJ2-3; a possible D gene is TRBD2 (6 bases). The CDR3 extends over 17 amino acids. The germline V and J ends were trimmed by 0 bases and 0 bases, with 14 bases remaining between them. CDR1 SGHRS and CDR2 YFSETQ come from the germline V gene. In nucleotides, the CDR3 is TGCGCCAGCAGCTTGGGGGCTGGGGGGTTGAGCACAGATACGCAGTATTTT. It specifies CASSLGAGGLSTDTQYF.

V is TRBV15 and J is TRBJ1-1, with D uncertain. The V gene's germline CDR1 is LNHNV and CDR2 YYDKDF (reference sequence). The CDR3 runs to 14 residues. The V end lost 5 bases, the J end lost 1 base, and 11 bases lay between the germline ends. CDR3 sequence reads: CATSESLANTEAFF. The CDR3 nucleotides are TGTGCCACCAGCGAATCGTTGGCGAACACTGAAGCTTTCTTT.

This clone has just one count. The chain uses TRBV10-3 and TRBJ2-7, with 7 bases aligning to TRBD2. J was trimmed by 6 bases and V by 4 bases; bases with no gene match: 6. The CDR3 consists of 13 residues. CDR1 and CDR2 (germline): ENHRY, SYGVKD. The CDR3 loop reads CAISAGSGGEQYV. The CDR3 DNA sequence: TGTGCCATCAGTGCGGGTTCGGGGGGCGAGCAGTACGTC.

The table lists this clone with a count of one. The chain has TRBV30 and TRBJ2-3, with 12 bases fitting TRBD2. V lost 2 bases and J lost 4; bases outside the gene matches: 4. CDR1 is GTSNPN and CDR2 is SVGIG in the germline V gene (reference sequence). The CDR3 sequence is 15 residues long. The DNA of the CDR3 is TGTGCCTGGAGTTCTAGCGGGAGGGTCGCAGATACGCAGTATTTT. Its protein is CAWSSSGRVADTQYF.

This clone has a handful of counts. CDR3 bases: TGTGCCAGCAGAGTAGGGGGACAGGGGGCCGGGGAGCTGTTTTTT. Translation: CASRVGGQGAGELFF. The chain uses TRBV6-5 and TRBJ2-2, with 11 nucleotides matching TRBD1. The CDR3 contains 15 residues. Trimming at V came to 6 bases and at J to 6 bases, leaving 6 bases not matched to a gene. Germline V lookup: CDR1 MNHEY, CDR2 SVGAGI.

The table lists this clone with many counts. The chain employs TRBV7-3 and TRBJ2-7; weak D call: TRBD2 (7 bases). The V end was cut by 5 bases, the J end by 3 bases, with 17 bases between. Germline V gene lookup returns CDR1 SGHTA and CDR2 FQGTGA. The CDR3 has 15 residues. CDR3 nucleotides: TGTGCCAGCAGCAGATTCGCAGGGGAGGGCTACGAGCAGTACTTC. Encoded protein: CASSRFAGEGYEQYF. Full variable domain (missing parts from reference TRBV7-3 and TRBJ2-7): GAGVSQTPSNKVTEKGKYVELRCDPISGHTALYWYRQSLGQGPEFLIYFQGTGAADDSGLPNDRFFAVRPEGSVSTLKIQRTERGDSAVYLCASSRFAGEGYEQYFGPGTRLTVT.

V gene TRBV6-5 combines with J gene TRBJ2-7, with TRBD1 matching over 7 bases. The V gene's germline CDR1 is MNHEY and CDR2 SVGAGI. The CDR3 length is 12 residues. Losses at the gene ends were 6 bases for V and 6 bases for J; bases not matched to a gene: 5. The CDR3 protein is CASRGTAAEQYV. CDR3 DNA: TGTGCCAGCAGGGGGACAGCAGCCGAGCAGTACGTC.

The gene calls are TRBV6-6 and TRBJ2-5, with 10 bases that match TRBD1. With V trimmed by 5 bases and J by 5 bases, 5 bases remained unmatched. The CDR3 contains 14 residues. CDR1 and CDR2 from the germline V gene are MNHNY and SVGAGI (reference sequence). The CDR3 is CASSPGQGLETQYF. For the CDR3, the DNA is TGTGCCAGCAGTCCGGGACAGGGGCTCGAGACCCAGTACTTC.

This chain connects TRBV27 to TRBJ2-7; tentative D call: TRBD1 (6 bases). Germline lookup yields CDR1 MNHEY and CDR2 SMNVEV (reference sequence). This CDR3 comprises 19 residues. V gave up 4 bases and J gave up 0 bases, with 25 bases separating them. The CDR3 protein is CASSWPATLGGHGSYEQYV. For the CDR3, the DNA is TGTGCCAGCAGTTGGCCCGCGACCTTAGGGGGACATGGCTCCTACGAGCAGTACGTC.

The gene calls are TRBV24-1 and TRBJ2-3; 10 bases line up with TRBD2. Germline V gene data show CDR1 as KGHDR and CDR2 as SFDVKD. J lost 1 base, V lost 4 bases, and 4 bases had no gene match. The CDR3 has 16 amino acids. CDR3 nucleotide sequence: TGTGCCACCAGTGACCGCGGGACTAGCGGCACAGATACGCAGTATTTT. Encoded protein: CATSDRGTSGTDTQYF.

CDR3 DNA: TGTGCCAGCAGCGCCGGGACTCAGGGGGCCGGAGCTTTCTTT. It translates to CASSAGTQGAGAFF. The chain uses TRBV9 and TRBJ1-1; 8 bases are a match to TRBD1. The CDR3 contains 14 residues. In germline, CDR1 is SGDLS, CDR2 YYNGEE. The ends lost 3 bases at V and 10 bases at J; junction bases unmatched: 11.

The chain links TRBV11-3 to TRBJ2-2; D perhaps matches TRBD1 (6 bases). Looked up from germline, CDR1 is SGHNT and CDR2 is YENEEA. With 3 bases removed from V and 1 base from J, the gap between germline ends came to 12 bases. The CDR3 runs 16 residues. The CDR3 spells CASSFRTAQNTGELFF. CDR3 nucleotide sequence: TGTGCCAGCAGCTTTAGGACAGCCCAGAACACCGGGGAGCTGTTTTTT.